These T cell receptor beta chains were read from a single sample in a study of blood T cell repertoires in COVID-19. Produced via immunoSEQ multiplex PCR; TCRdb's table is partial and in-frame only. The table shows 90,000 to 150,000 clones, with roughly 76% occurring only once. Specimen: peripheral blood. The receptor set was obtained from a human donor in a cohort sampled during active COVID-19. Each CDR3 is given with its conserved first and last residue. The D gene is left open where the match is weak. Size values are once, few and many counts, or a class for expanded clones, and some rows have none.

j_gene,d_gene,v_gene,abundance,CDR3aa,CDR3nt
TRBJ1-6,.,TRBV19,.,CASHTGSSYNSPLHF,TGTGCCAGTCACACAGGGAGCTCCTATAATTCACCCCTCCACTTT
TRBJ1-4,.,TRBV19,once,CASSPPGTNEKLFF,TGTGCCAGTAGTCCACCGGGAACTAATGAAAAACTGTTTTTT
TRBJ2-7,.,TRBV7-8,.,CASSLAQKYEQYF,TGTGCCAGCAGCTTAGCACAGAAATACGAGCAGTACTTC
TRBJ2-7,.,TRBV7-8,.,CASSASRAYNYEQYF,TGTGCCAGCAGCGCTAGCCGGGCCTATAACTACGAGCAGTACTTC
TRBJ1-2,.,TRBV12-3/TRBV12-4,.,CASSSGYPYGYTF,TGTGCCAGCAGCTCAGGATATCCCTATGGCTACACCTTC
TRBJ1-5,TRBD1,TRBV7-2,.,CASSRQGNQPQHF,TGTGCCAGCAGCCGACAGGGGAATCAGCCCCAGCATTTT
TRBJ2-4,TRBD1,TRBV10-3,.,CAISETGQKNIQYF,TGTGCCATCAGTGAGACGGGACAGAAAAACATTCAGTACTTC
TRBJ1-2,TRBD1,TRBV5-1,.,CASSLGTGANYGYTF,TGCGCCAGCAGCTTGGGGACAGGAGCTAACTATGGCTACACCTTC
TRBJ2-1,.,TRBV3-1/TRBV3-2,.,CASSQVGGVSYNEQFF,TGTGCCAGCAGCCAAGTCGGGGGAGTCTCCTACAATGAGCAGTTCTTC
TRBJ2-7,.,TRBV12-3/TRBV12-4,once,CASGRPGAEQYF,TGTGCCAGCGGCCGCCCAGGGGCCGAGCAGTACTTC
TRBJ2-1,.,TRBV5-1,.,CASSLEDSPQFF,TGCGCCAGCAGCTTGGAGGACTCTCCGCAGTTCTTC
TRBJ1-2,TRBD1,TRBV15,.,CATSRDQGAGYTF,TGTGCCACCAGCAGAGATCAGGGGGCCGGCTACACCTTC
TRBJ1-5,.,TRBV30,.,CAWSRQDNQPQHF,TGTGCCTGGAGTAGACAGGACAATCAGCCCCAGCATTTT
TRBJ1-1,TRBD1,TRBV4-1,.,CASCRDRGENTEAFF,TGCGCCAGCTGCCGGGACAGGGGCGAGAACACTGAAGCTTTCTTT
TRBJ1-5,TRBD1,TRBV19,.,CASSIGGTGGPQHF,TGTGCCAGTAGTATAGGCGGAACAGGGGGCCCCCAGCATTTT
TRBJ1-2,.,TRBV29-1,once,CSVEGREDYGYTF,TGCAGCGTTGAAGGGCGGGAGGACTATGGCTACACCTTC
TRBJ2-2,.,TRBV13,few,CASSLYGVNTGELFF,TGTGCCAGCAGCTTATACGGGGTGAACACCGGGGAGCTGTTTTTT
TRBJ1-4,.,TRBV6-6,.,CASSYFSGGRNEKLFF,TGTGCCAGCAGTTACTTCAGCGGGGGGCGCAATGAAAAACTGTTTTTT
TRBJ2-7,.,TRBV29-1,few,CSVAQGAYEQYF,TGCAGCGTTGCTCAGGGTGCCTACGAGCAGTACTTC
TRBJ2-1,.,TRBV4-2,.,CASSQVHGSNNEQFF,TGTGCCAGCAGCCAAGTTCACGGGAGCAACAATGAGCAGTTCTTC
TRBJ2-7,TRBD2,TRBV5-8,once,CASSYIGRAHEQYF,TGTGCCAGCAGCTACATCGGGAGGGCCCACGAGCAGTACTTC
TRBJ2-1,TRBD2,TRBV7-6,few,CASSNSGGRANEQFF,TGTGCCAGCAGCAACTCCGGCGGGAGGGCCAATGAGCAGTTCTTC
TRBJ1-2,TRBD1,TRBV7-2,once,CASSLARPGQVLGYGYTF,TGTGCCAGCAGCTTAGCACGACCAGGACAGGTTCTAGGCTATGGCTACACCTTC
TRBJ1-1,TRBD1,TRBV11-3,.,CASSLGQGNTEAFF,TGTGCCAGCAGCTTAGGACAGGGGAACACTGAAGCTTTCTTT
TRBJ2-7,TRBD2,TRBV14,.,CASSSRLAGRLNEQYF,TGTGCCAGCAGCTCCCGACTAGCGGGACGGTTGAACGAGCAGTACTTC
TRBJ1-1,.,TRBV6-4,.,CASSDPPTGKAFF,TGTGCCAGCAGTGACCCACCAACAGGGAAAGCTTTCTTT
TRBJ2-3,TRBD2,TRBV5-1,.,CASSLASRGGSTDTQYF,TGCGCCAGCAGCTTGGCTTCGCGGGGGGGAAGCACAGATACGCAGTATTTT
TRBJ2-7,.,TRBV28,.,CASRETGHNLHEQYF,TGTGCCAGCAGGGAGACGGGACATAATTTACACGAGCAGTACTTC
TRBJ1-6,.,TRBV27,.,CASRGGSYNSPLHF,TGTGCCAGCAGGGGGGGGTCCTATAATTCACCCCTCCACTTT
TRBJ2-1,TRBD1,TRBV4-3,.,CASSQRGGQGGLDEQFF,TGCGCCAGCAGCCAAAGGGGGGGACAGGGTGGCTTAGATGAGCAGTTCTTC
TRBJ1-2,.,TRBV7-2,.,CASSLGRGLGYGYTF,TGTGCCAGCAGCCTTGGACGGGGACTAGGCTATGGCTACACCTTC